The clone carrying this T cell receptor beta chain was recorded at least ten times. Its antigen is not known. The sample comes from a study of T cells after posttransplantation cyclophosphamide. The study, taken as a whole, reports: Tissue-infiltrating T cells from skin or gut overlapped little with blood T cells. After PTCy, TRB diversity resembled that of CNI/methotrexate controls. Later blood repertoires were often dominated by clones from the donor CD8+ memory compartment.

With V trimmed by 4 bases and J by 4 bases, 0 bases remained unmatched. Germline values: CDR1 MNHNS, CDR2 SASEGT. The CDR3 loop spans 12 amino acids. Sequenced by immunoSEQ multiplex PCR; TCRdb stores in-frame clones only, minus some. The sample counts about 24,000 clones, none seen once; the ten largest own 4.4%. V usage is TRBV6-1 and J usage is TRBJ2-7, with TRBD2 matching over 8 bases. The sequencing sample was made of PBMCs. The source is a woman in her forties or fifties in good health, CMV-negative, and a related stem cell transplant donor. CDR3 nucleotides: TGTGCCAGCAGTGCTAGCGGGTACGAGCAGTACTTC. Protein product: CASSASGYEQYF.